This T cell receptor beta chain stems from a study of T cells in Graves' hyperthyroidism and ophthalmopathy. Germline assignment: CDR1 SGHNT and CDR2 YENEEA. J was trimmed by 6 bases and V by 2 bases; bases with no gene match: 4. CDR3 size: 16 residues. This clonotype was observed many times. RNA transcripts provided the source from which TCR beta CDR3 regions were amplified. Initially, a first-round RT-PCR of the TCR CDR3 employed the HTBI primer set. TCRdb re-derived calls from the multiplex PCR reads in MiXCR, one entry per CDR3 protein. The sample has a few hundred thousand distinct CDR3 sequences, 15% to 18% seen once.

The chain joins TRBV11-3 to TRBJ2-1, with TRBD2 identical over 13 bases. Input material: blood. The receptor comes from a woman aged 25 to 45 with Graves' hyperthyroidism. In DNA, the CDR3 is TGTGCCAGCAGCTTACCACTAGCGGGAGGGTTCAATGAGCAGTTCTTC. This translates into CASSLPLAGGFNEQFF. The whole variable domain, filled in from reference TRBV11-3 and TRBJ2-1, reads EAGVVQSPRYKIIEKKQPVAFWCNPISGHNTLYWYLQNLGQGPELLIRYENEEAVDDSQLPKDRFSAERLKGVDSTLKIQPAELGDSAVYLCASSLPLAGGFNEQFFGPGTRLTVL.